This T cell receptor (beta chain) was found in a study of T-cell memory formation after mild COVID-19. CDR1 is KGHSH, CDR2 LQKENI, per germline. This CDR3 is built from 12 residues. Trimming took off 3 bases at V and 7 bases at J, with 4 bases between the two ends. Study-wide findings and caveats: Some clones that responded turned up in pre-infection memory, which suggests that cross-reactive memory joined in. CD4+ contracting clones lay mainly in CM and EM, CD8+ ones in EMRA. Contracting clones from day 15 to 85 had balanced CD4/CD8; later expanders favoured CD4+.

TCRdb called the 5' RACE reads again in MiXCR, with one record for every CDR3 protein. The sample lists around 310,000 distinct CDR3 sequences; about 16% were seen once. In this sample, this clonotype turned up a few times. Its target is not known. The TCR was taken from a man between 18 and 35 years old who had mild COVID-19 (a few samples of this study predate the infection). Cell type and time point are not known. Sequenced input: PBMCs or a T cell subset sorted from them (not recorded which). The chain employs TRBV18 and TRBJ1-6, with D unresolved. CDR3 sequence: CASSPGNSPLHF. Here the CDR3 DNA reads TGTGCCAGCTCACCGGGGAATTCACCCCTCCACTTT.